The clone carrying this TCR beta chain was seen a few times. The antigen remains undetermined. This entry comes from a study of response to subunit inactivated influenza vaccine. General study points: With each seasonal influenza vaccination, the authors suggested, few new T cells are recruited.

TCRdb re-analysed the RT-PCR reads in MiXCR, keeping a single row per CDR3 protein. Of about 520,000 distinct CDR3 sequences detected, around 25% appear once; the ten largest clones hold 1.9%. The sequencing here drew on CD4+ T cells sorted from PBMCs, taken more than 4 days after vaccination. The sequence was collected from a man in his fifties or sixties who received an inactivated influenza vaccine.

CDR3 loop: CASSLARGASRGTDTQYF. The CDR3 DNA reads TGTGCCAGCAGCTTAGCTAGGGGGGCTTCGAGGGGCACAGATACGCAGTATTTT. The rearrangement uses TRBV7-2 and TRBJ2-3; D may correspond to TRBD1 or TRBD2 (6 bases each). The germline gives CDR1 SGHTA, CDR2 FQGNSA. The CDR3 sequence is 18 residues long. V was trimmed by 0 bases and J by 1 base, leaving 17 bases between them. Supplemented by reference TRBV7-2 and TRBJ2-3, the full variable domain reads GAGVSQSPSNKVTEKGKDVELRCDPISGHTALYWYRQSLGQGLEFLIYFQGNSAPDKSGLPSDRFSAERTGGSVSTLTIQRTQQEDSAVYLCASSLARGASRGTDTQYFGPGTRLTVL.